The present TCR beta chain was sequenced within a study of regulatory T cells in long-lasting Graves disease. Of note for this clonotype: Its target is not known.

The time point is: newly diagnosed GD, antithyroid drugs for less than 3 months. Isolated PBMC RNA provided the starting material for the TCR library. Study outcomes and limitations: TCR diversity in persistent Graves' patients was below that of newly diagnosed ones.

Assembly of TCR beta libraries relied on iRepertoire HTBI primers together with Arm-PCR of CDR3 regions. TCRdb reprocessed the multiplex PCR reads with MiXCR, giving one entry per CDR3 protein. The sample consists of 450,000 to 600,000 distinct CDR3 sequences, 15% to 20% of them appearing once. The CDR3 totals 15 residues. CDR1 and CDR2 (germline): MGHRA, YSYEKL. V was cut by 5 bases and J by 4 bases, with 15 bases left in between. These data were also filed under a second study, of T cells in Graves' hyperthyroidism and ophthalmopathy.

V usage is TRBV4-1 and J usage is TRBJ2-1; TRBD2 is a possible D gene (6 bases). Material: peripheral blood mononuclear cells (PBMCs), obtained at new diagnosis, from a patient treated with antithyroid drugs. This receptor was taken from a man aged 35-49 years with Graves disease. CDR3 sequence: CASSALRDLYNEQFF. DNA for the CDR3: TGCGCCAGCAGCGCACTGAGGGACTTATACAATGAGCAGTTCTTC.